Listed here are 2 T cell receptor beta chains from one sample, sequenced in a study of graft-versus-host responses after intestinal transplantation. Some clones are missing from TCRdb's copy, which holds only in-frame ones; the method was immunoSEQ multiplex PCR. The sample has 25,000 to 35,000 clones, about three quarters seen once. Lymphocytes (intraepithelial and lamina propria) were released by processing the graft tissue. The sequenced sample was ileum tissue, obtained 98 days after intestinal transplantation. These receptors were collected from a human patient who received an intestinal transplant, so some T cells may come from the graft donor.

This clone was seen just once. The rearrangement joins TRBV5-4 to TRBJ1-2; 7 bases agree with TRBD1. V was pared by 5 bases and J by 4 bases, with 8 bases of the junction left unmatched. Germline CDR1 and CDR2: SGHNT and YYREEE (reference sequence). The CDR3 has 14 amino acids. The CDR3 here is CASRYRGSGYGYTF. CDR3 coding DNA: TGTGCCAGCAGGTACAGGGGATCCGGCTATGGCTACACCTTC. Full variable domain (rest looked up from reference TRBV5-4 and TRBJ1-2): ETGVTQSPTHLIKTRGQQVTLRCSSQSGHNTVSWYQQALGQGPQFIFQYYREEENGRGNFPPRFSGLQFPNYSSELNVNALELDDSALYLCASRYRGSGYGYTFGSGTRLTVV.

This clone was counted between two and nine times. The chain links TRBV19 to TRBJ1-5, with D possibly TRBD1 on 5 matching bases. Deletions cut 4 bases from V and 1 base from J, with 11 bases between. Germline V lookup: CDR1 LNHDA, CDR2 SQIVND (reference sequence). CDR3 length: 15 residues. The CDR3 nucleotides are TGTGCCAGTAGTAATCCGGGACGAAGCAATCAGCCCCAGCATTTT. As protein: CASSNPGRSNQPQHF.